The sequence of this TCR beta chain was determined in a study of blood T cell repertoires in COVID-19. Recovered status in Cohort 3 required two negative PCRs, clearance, or symptom resolution. Original analysis: Estimated nucleated cell counts came from reference gene primer amplification. Data came from immunoSEQ multiplex PCR; TCRdb stores just in-frame clones and leaves some out. V, J and clone size are taken as reported in that table, and D and trimming were inferred from the DNA itself. The sample carries 200,000 to 300,000 clones, around nine tenths recorded once. Material: PBMCs or T cells enriched from blood (not recorded which). This TCR was sampled from a woman in her twenties or thirties who had recovered from COVID-19.

CDR3: CASRPPVLAGRTNSYEQYF. The CDR3 region has the DNA TGTGCCAGCAGGCCCCCCGTACTAGCGGGACGTACCAACTCCTACGAGCAGTACTTC. This chain joins TRBV7-2 and TRBJ2-7; 10 nucleotides align to TRBD2. The CDR3 length is 19 residues. With V trimmed by 6 bases and J by 0 bases, 17 bases remained unmatched. Germline V gene lookup returns CDR1 SGHTA and CDR2 FQGNSA.